This TCR beta chain was sequenced in a study of blood T cell repertoires in COVID-19. Study overall: Samples taken during acute and convalescent COVID-19 were collected in the United States, Italy and Spain.

The germline V and J ends were trimmed by 1 base and 5 bases, with 14 bases remaining between them. This CDR3 is built from 15 residues. The germline CDR1 and CDR2 sequences are SGHTA and FQGNSA. Per the original methods: For nucleated cells, counts were estimated from reference gene primer amplification. Clones were read by immunoSEQ multiplex PCR, and TCRdb kept only the in-frame ones, dropping some. The V and J calls and clone size were taken over from that table, and D and trimming were inferred from the DNA. Seen here are roughly 200,000 clones, roughly 82% observed once, and the top ten hold about 7.8%.

V usage is TRBV7-2 and J usage is TRBJ1-2; weak D call: TRBD1 (5 bases). Sample: peripheral blood. The clonotype originates from an older woman with COVID-19, enrolled during active disease. The CDR3 DNA follows: TGTGCCAGCAGCTTAGTCGTGGCAGGGAATTATGGCTACACCTTC. As protein: CASSLVVAGNYGYTF.